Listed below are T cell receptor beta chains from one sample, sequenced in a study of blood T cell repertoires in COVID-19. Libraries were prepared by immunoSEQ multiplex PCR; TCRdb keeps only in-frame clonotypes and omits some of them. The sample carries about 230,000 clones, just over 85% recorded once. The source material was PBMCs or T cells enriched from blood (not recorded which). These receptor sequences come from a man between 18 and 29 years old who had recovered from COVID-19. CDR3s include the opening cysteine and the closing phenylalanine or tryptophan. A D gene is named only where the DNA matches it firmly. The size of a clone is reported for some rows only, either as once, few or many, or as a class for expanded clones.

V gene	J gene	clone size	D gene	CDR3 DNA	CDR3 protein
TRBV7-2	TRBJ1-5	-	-	TGTGCCAGCAGCTTAGGAGGGAATTACAATCAGCCCCAGCATTTT	CASSLGGNYNQPQHF
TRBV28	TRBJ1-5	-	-	TGTGCCAGCAGCGAGATAACGCAGGGGAGCAATCAGCCCCAGCATTTT	CASSEITQGSNQPQHF
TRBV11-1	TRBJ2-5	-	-	TGTGCCAGCAGCTTAGCGGGTGGGGCCGTTCAGACCCAGTACTTC	CASSLAGGAVQTQYF
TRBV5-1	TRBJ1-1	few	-	TGCGCCAGCACAGACGGGGGAGTGGTGAACACTGAAGCTTTCTTT	CASTDGGVVNTEAFF
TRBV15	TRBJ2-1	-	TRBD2	TGTGCCACCAGCCATCGGACTAGCGGGATTTACAATGAGCAGTTCTTC	CATSHRTSGIYNEQFF
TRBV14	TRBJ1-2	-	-	TGTGCCAGCAGTAACAAGGACCGAAAGCGGGGCTACACCTTC	CASSNKDRKRGYTF
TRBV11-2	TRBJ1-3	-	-	TGTGCCAGCAGCTTAGATCTGTTTACTTCTGGAAACACCATATATTTT	CASSLDLFTSGNTIYF
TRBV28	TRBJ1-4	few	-	TGTGCCAGCAGTTTACAGGGGAGAACTAATGAAAAACTGTTTTTT	CASSLQGRTNEKLFF
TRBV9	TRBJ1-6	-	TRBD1	TGTGCCAGCGGGGCGGGACAGCATAATTCACCCCTCCACTTT	CASGAGQHNSPLHF
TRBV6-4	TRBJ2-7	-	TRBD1	TGTGCCAGCAGTGACTCAGGGGAACAGGGGATTCCCCTCTACGAGCAGTACTTC	CASSDSGEQGIPLYEQYF
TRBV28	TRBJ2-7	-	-	TGTGCCAGCAGTTTATTTACACAGGAACCGTACTACGAGCAGTACTTC	CASSLFTQEPYYEQYF
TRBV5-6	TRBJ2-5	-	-	TGTGCCAGCAGCCGCAGGGCTGGGGAGGCCCAGTACTTC	CASSRRAGEAQYF
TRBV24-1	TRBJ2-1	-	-	TGTGCCACCAGTGACTTGGGGGAAGGGGCGCACGACAATGAGCAGTTCTTC	CATSDLGEGAHDNEQFF
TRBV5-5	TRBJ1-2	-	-	TGTGCCAGCAGCATCCTACAGGGCCTCCCCTATGGCTACACCTTC	CASSILQGLPYGYTF
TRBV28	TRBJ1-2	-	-	TGTGCCAGCAGTTTAAACGCCCGAGGGGGCTACACCTTC	CASSLNARGGYTF
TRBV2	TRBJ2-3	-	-	TGTGCCAGCAGTGAAGCGAGGGGGTCTGCTGGGATCAGGAGGCAGTATTTT	CASSEARGSAGIRRQYF
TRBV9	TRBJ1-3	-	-	TGTGCCAGCAGCACGACAGGTTCTCCAGGAAACACCATATATTTT	CASSTTGSPGNTIYF
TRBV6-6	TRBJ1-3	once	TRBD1	TGTGCCAGCAGTTACGACAGGGGTAGATACACCATATATTTT	CASSYDRGRYTIYF
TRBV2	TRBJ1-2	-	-	TGTGCCAGCAGTAGGACTGAGTTTGGCTACACCTTC	CASSRTEFGYTF
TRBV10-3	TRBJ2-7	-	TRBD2	TGTGCCCCGCTAGCGGGAGACCTAAACTACGAGCAGTACTTC	CAPLAGDLNYEQYF
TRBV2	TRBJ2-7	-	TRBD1	TGTGCCGGAACCGGGACAGGGGTCTACGAGCAGTACTTC	CAGTGTGVYEQYF
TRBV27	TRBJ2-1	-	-	TGTGCCAGCAGTTTTCCCAGGGGGAGGACCCGACGCAATGAGCAGTTCTTC	CASSFPRGRTRRNEQFF